Listed here are 25 T cell receptor beta chains from one sample, sequenced in a study of OX40 agonist ivuxolimab in advanced cancers. TCRdb's copy holds only in-frame clones and misses some; the assay was immunoSEQ multiplex PCR. The sample has about 59,000 clones; less than 85% are singletons. The specimen comprised CD4+ or CD8+ T cells sorted from blood, sampled in a trial of the OX40 agonist ivuxolimab. The receptors come from an adult with an advanced solid tumor such as melanoma, head and neck, liver or kidney cancer.

The chain couples TRBV28 to TRBJ2-1; no reliable D call. Germline assignment: CDR1 MDHEN and CDR2 SYDVKM. Between the trimmed V and J ends, which lost 3 bases and 8 bases, there was a span of 5 bases. This CDR3 contains 11 residues. As DNA, the CDR3 is TGTGCCAGCAGTTTCGAGTATGAGCAGTTCTTC. It encodes CASSFEYEQFF.

V and J are TRBV5-8 and TRBJ1-6, with D maybe TRBD1 (5 bases). In germline, CDR1 is SGHTS, CDR2 YDEGEE. V lost 3 bases and J 9 bases, leaving 16 bases between the germline ends. CDR3 length: 15 amino acids. The CDR3 bases are TGTGCCAGCAGCTCCGACCCAGTGGGGGGTTCACCCCTCCACTTT. Its protein product is CASSSDPVGGSPLHF.

This rearrangement joins TRBV6-1 to TRBJ1-5, with 7 bases fitting TRBD1. Germline trimming cut 7 bases from V and 5 bases from J; bases unmatched to any gene: 14. CDR1 is MNHNS and CDR2 is SASEGT in the germline V gene. The CDR3 is 16 residues long. CDR3 DNA: TGTGCCAGCAATGAGCGGCCAAGGGGGCTTTATCAGCCCCAGCATTTT. This translates into CASNERPRGLYQPQHF.

V is TRBV5-1 and J is TRBJ2-6, with 11 bases identical to TRBD1. CDR1 is SGHRS and CDR2 is YFSETQ in the germline V gene. The CDR3 totals 18 residues. V lost 5 bases to trimming and J lost 4 bases; unmatched junction nucleotides: 11. CDR3 DNA sequence: TGCGCCAGCAGGGACAGGGGGCCCTTGACGTACGGGGCCAACGTCCTGACTTTC. This translates into CASRDRGPLTYGANVLTF.

The chain has TRBV28 and TRBJ1-2; D perhaps matches TRBD1 (5 bases). CDR1 and CDR2 (germline): MDHEN, SYDVKM. Trimming cost V 7 bases and J 6 bases, with 12 bases left between them. The CDR3 is 12 amino acids. CDR3 in amino acids: CASTSGLDGYTF. The CDR3 DNA is TGTGCCAGCACCTCGGGGCTAGATGGCTACACCTTC.

This clone was seen only a few times. The V call is TRBV16, the J call TRBJ1-4; no firm D call. The CDR3 spans 14 residues. Germline V gene sequence: CDR1 KGHSY, CDR2 FQNENV. V was pared by 4 bases and J by 7 bases, with 13 bases between. In DNA, the CDR3 is TGTGCCAGCAGCCCCCCTCCGCCAGGTGAAAAACTGTTTTTT. It translates to CASSPPPPGEKLFF.

V usage is TRBV18 and J usage is TRBJ2-5; possibly TRBD1 for D (6 bases). CDR1 is KGHSH and CDR2 is LQKENI in the germline V gene. The CDR3 has 13 residues. Trimming took off 3 bases at V and 5 bases at J, with 10 bases between the two ends. Here the CDR3 DNA reads TGTGCCAGCTCACCGTACAGGGAGGAGACCCAGTACTTC. Translated: CASSPYREETQYF.

The chain recombines TRBV28 with TRBJ1-3; no clear D gene. This CDR3 contains 17 residues. V dropped 7 bases and J dropped 4 bases, with 23 bases sitting between them. CDR1 MDHEN and CDR2 SYDVKM come from the germline V gene. This chain's CDR3 is CASIPGRTLRGGNTIYF. As DNA, the CDR3 is TGTGCCAGCATACCGGGAAGGACCCTAAGAGGAGGAAACACCATATATTTT.

The chain recombines TRBV5-1 with TRBJ2-7; possibly TRBD1 for D (6 bases). The V gene lost 0 bases and the J gene lost 3 bases, with 10 bases spanning the gap. Germline loops: CDR1 SGHRS, CDR2 YFSETQ. The CDR3 has 14 residues. The CDR3 DNA sequence: TGCGCCAGCAGCTTGGGGGGGCCCCACTACGAGCAGTACTTC. Its translation: CASSLGGPHYEQYF.

The rearrangement uses TRBV6-5 and TRBJ1-2, with D unclear. Germline CDR1 is MNHEY and CDR2 is SVGAGI. Trimming took 0 bases from V and 7 from J, leaving 9 bases between them. This CDR3 comprises 13 residues. The CDR3 region is CASSYSAGGGYTF. In DNA form, the CDR3 reads TGTGCCAGCAGTTACTCGGCAGGAGGTGGCTACACCTTC.

The chain is built from TRBV18 and TRBJ1-3; possible D gene TRBD1, 6 bases. Germline CDR1 and CDR2: KGHSH and LQKENI. Trimming shortened V by 6 bases and J by 4 bases, and 19 bases separated the two germline ends. This CDR3 is built from 16 residues. CDR3: CASSPNRRGSGNTIYF. The CDR3 DNA is TGTGCCAGCTCCCCTAACCGCAGGGGCTCAGGAAACACCATATATTTT.

The chain links TRBV7-9 to TRBJ2-4; 7 nucleotides align to TRBD2. The V segment lost 0 bases and the J segment 8 bases; nucleotides outside the gene matches: 7. The CDR3 is made up of 15 amino acids. Germline V CDR1 and CDR2: SEHNR, FQNEAQ (reference sequence). The chain's CDR3 is CASSLAMTSTDIQYF. In DNA form, the CDR3 reads TGTGCCAGCAGCTTAGCGATGACTAGCACGGACATTCAGTACTTC. The full variable domain, rest sourced from reference TRBV7-9 and TRBJ2-4, is DTGVSQNPRHKITKRGQNVTFRCDPISEHNRLYWYRQTLGQGPEFLTYFQNEAQLEKSRLLSDRFSAERPKGSFSTLEIQRTEQGDSAMYLCASSLAMTSTDIQYFGAGTRLSVL.

V gene TRBV7-8 combines with J gene TRBJ1-5, with 7 bases lining up with TRBD1. CDR3 length equals 14 residues. Germline V gene data show CDR1 as SGHVS and CDR2 as FQNEAQ. V shed 4 bases, J shed 0 bases, and the junction held 0 bases outside the gene matches. The CDR3 bases are TGTGCCAGCAGCTCAGGGGGTAGCAATCAGCCCCAGCATTTT. Residues: CASSSGGSNQPQHF.

The chain employs TRBV7-8 and TRBJ2-3; D is unclear. This CDR3 comprises 14 residues. Germline V gene data show CDR1 as SGHVS and CDR2 as FQNEAQ. The germline V and J ends were trimmed by 5 bases and 3 bases, with 12 bases remaining between them. CDR3 residues: CASSPVETTDTQYF. Here the CDR3 DNA reads TGTGCCAGCAGCCCCGTGGAGACGACAGATACGCAGTATTTT.

The gene calls are TRBV11-2 and TRBJ2-1, with TRBD2 identical over 13 bases. V lost 5 bases and J lost 15; bases outside the gene matches: 7. This CDR3 spans 13 amino acids. Germline assignment: CDR1 SGHAT and CDR2 FQNNGV. The CDR3 bases are TGTGCCAGCAGCCCTCGGACTAGCGGGAGCCCGTTCTTC. Translated, it gives CASSPRTSGSPFF.

The table lists this clone with a count of one. CDR3 DNA sequence: TGTGCCAGCAGTAGACAGCAGTATCAGCCCCAGCATTTT. Protein: CASSRQQYQPQHF. This sequence joins TRBV2 and TRBJ1-5; D might be TRBD1 (5 bases). The CDR3 sequence is 13 residues long. With 5 bases removed from V and 5 bases from J, the gap between germline ends came to 10 bases. Germline CDR1 reads SNHLY; CDR2 reads FYNNEI.

This clone was seen a single time. The CDR3 sequence is CASSVARSYEQYF. DNA of the CDR3: TGTGCCAGTAGTGTCGCGCGCTCCTACGAGCAGTACTTC. V gene TRBV19 combines with J gene TRBJ2-7; D remains ambiguous. Germline V gene sequence: CDR1 LNHDA, CDR2 SQIVND (reference sequence). The germline V and J ends were trimmed by 5 bases and 0 bases, with 8 bases remaining between them. The CDR3 loop spans 13 amino acids.

J is TRBJ1-2 and V is TRBV4-1; D is unclear. The CDR3 has 14 residues. Trimming left V 0 bases short and J 4 bases short, with 9 bases between. Germline V gives CDR1 MGHRA, CDR2 YSYEKL. The CDR3 spells CASSQDAGVYGYTF. For the CDR3, the DNA is TGCGCCAGCAGCCAAGATGCTGGGGTCTATGGCTACACCTTC.

The rearrangement joins TRBV25-1 to TRBJ1-2; 9 bases match TRBD1. CDR1 is MGHDK, CDR2 SYGVNS, per germline. The CDR3 contains 13 residues. The J segment lost 6 bases and the V segment lost 7 bases, leaving 6 bases of the junction unmatched. The CDR3 reads CASTPGQGHGYTF. CDR3 DNA sequence: TGTGCCAGCACCCCGGGACAGGGACATGGCTACACCTTC.

The chain has TRBV27 and TRBJ2-5; D unresolved. The assigned J gene may be wrong: the sequence end matches TRBJ2-7 better. CDR1 and CDR2 (germline): MNHEY, SMNVEV (reference sequence). The CDR3 spans 13 residues. The CDR3 loop is CASSLSVFYEQYF. The CDR3 coding sequence is TGTGCCAGCAGTTTATCCGTGTTTTACGAGCAGTACTTC.

Remarks on this clone: The same CDR3 also results from other DNA sequences found in this sample. The chain employs TRBV28 and TRBJ2-3; D remains ambiguous. The germline V gene has CDR1 MDHEN and CDR2 SYDVKM. CDR3 length equals 13 residues. With 3 bases removed from V and 0 bases from J, the gap between germline ends came to 4 bases. CDR3 DNA: TGTGCCAGCAGTTTCCCCAGCACAGATACGCAGTATTTT. This codes for CASSFPSTDTQYF.

The V and J genes are TRBV28 and TRBJ1-6; D gene uncertain. The CDR3 loop spans 16 amino acids. The V gene lost 3 bases and the J gene lost 7 bases, with 16 bases spanning the gap. Germline CDR1 and CDR2: MDHEN and SYDVKM. The CDR3 coding sequence is TGTGCCAGCAGTTTTGGCAGGTGGGAAGGGAATTCACCCCTCCACTTT. Amino acid sequence: CASSFGRWEGNSPLHF.

The chain carries TRBV28 and TRBJ1-1, with TRBD1 as a possible D gene (5 bases). Germline-derived CDR1 and CDR2 are MDHEN and SYDVKM. The CDR3 extends over 13 amino acids. Trimming pared 8 bases from V and 5 bases from J, leaving 15 bases between. The CDR3 DNA is TGTGCCAGCTCTCGGGGGGAGGTAACTGAAGCTTTCTTT. The encoded protein is CASSRGEVTEAFF.

The CDR3 region is CASSLGTGGYEQYF. The CDR3 DNA reads as TGTGCCAGCAGCTTGGGGACAGGGGGCTACGAGCAGTACTTC. V and J are TRBV11-2 and TRBJ2-7, with 11 bases identical to TRBD1. Losses at the gene ends were 3 bases for V and 3 bases for J; bases not matched to a gene: 1. The CDR3 covers 14 residues. CDR1 and CDR2 from the germline V gene are SGHAT and FQNNGV.

The V call is TRBV28, the J call TRBJ1-1, with D maybe TRBD1 (6 bases). V shed 2 bases and J shed 2 bases, with 12 bases lying between them. The CDR3 is 15 residues long. Germline lookup yields CDR1 MDHEN and CDR2 SYDVKM. CDR3 sequence (DNA): TGTGCCAGCAGTTTAGCCGGGACAATTAACACTGAAGCTTTCTTT. This codes for CASSLAGTINTEAFF.